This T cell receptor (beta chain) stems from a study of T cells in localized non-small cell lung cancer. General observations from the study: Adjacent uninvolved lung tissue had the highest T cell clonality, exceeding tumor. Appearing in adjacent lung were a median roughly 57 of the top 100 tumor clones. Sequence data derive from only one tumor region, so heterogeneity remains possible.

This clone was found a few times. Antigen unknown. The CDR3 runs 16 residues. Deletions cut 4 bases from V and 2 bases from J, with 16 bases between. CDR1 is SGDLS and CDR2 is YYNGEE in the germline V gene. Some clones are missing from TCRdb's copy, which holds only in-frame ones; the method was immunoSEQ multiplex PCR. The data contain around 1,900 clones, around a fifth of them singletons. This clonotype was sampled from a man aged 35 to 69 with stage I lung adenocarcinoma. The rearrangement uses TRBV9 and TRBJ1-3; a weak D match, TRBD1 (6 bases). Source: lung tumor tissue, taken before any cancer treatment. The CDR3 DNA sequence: TGTGCCAGCAGCCCAGTAGGGGGGGCAGCTGGAAACACCATATATTTT. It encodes CASSPVGGAAGNTIYF.